This T cell receptor (beta chain) was observed in a study of long-term antiretroviral therapy in people with HIV. They ran version v3.0 of the immunoSEQ assay at survey level. Libraries were prepared by immunoSEQ multiplex PCR; TCRdb keeps only in-frame clonotypes and omits some of them. The sample contains 25,000 to 35,000 clones, approximately 90% of which appear only once. Comment on this clone: Antigen: not known.

The length of the CDR3 is 12 residues. V lost 1 base, J lost 3 bases, and 3 bases lay in between. CDR1 SGHNT and CDR2 YYREEE come from the germline V gene (reference sequence). Overall study findings and caveats: Investigators report no available data on ART adherence, viral resistance or therapy changes. With ART, diversity went up but was still lower than in transplant donor controls. Drawn between about 2004 and 2017, the blood was possibly obtained under older ART regimens.

This TCR was sampled from a man younger than 35 with HIV. The rearrangement links TRBV5-4 to TRBJ2-3; D ambiguous. The specimen was unsorted PBMCs, collected 3.1 years after starting antiretroviral therapy. The CDR3 sequence is CASSLRTDTQYF. The CDR3 nucleotides read TGTGCCAGCAGCTTGCGGACAGATACGCAGTATTTT.